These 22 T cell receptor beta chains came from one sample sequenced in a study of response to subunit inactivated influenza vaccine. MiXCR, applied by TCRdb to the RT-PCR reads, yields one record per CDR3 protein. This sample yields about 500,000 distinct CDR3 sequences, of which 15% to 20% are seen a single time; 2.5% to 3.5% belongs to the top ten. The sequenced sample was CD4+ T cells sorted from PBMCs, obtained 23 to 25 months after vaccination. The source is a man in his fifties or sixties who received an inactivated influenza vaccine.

CDR3 nucleotides: TGTGCCAGCAGCCAAGCCGGGACAGGGGCCGAAAAACTGTTTTTT. As protein: CASSQAGTGAEKLFF. The chain carries TRBV3-1 and TRBJ1-4; 10 bases agree with TRBD1. The CDR3 is 15 amino acids. The germline CDR1 and CDR2 sequences are LGHDT and YNNKEL (reference sequence). J gave up 8 bases and V 1 base, and 4 bases lay outside the gene matches.

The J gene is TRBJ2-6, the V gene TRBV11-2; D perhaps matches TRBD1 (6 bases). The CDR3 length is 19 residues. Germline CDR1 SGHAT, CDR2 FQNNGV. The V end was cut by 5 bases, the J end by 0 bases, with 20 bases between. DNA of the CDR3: TGTGCCAGCAGCCCTAAGGACAGTAAAAGTCTCTCTGGGGCCAACGTCCTGACTTTC. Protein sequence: CASSPKDSKSLSGANVLTF.

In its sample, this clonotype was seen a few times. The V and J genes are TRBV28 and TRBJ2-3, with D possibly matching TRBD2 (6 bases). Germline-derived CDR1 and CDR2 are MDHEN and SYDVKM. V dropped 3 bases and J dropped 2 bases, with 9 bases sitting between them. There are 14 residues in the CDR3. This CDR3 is CASSLPGVTDTQYF. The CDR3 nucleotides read TGTGCCAGCAGTTTGCCGGGGGTCACAGATACGCAGTATTTT.

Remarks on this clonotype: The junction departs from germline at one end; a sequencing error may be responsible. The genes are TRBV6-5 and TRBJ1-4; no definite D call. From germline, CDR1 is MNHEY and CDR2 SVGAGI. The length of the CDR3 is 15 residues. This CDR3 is CASSYGSRSNEELFF. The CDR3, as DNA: TGTGCCAGCAGTTATGGTAGTCGGTCTAATGAAGAACTGTTTTTT.

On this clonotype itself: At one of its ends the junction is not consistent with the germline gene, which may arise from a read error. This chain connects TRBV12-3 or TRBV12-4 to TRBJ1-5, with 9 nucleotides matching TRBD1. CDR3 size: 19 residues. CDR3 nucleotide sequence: TGTGCCATCAGTTTTAATGCCGGACAGGGGATTTCTTTAAATCAGCCCCAGCATTTT. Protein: CAISFNAGQGISLNQPQHF.

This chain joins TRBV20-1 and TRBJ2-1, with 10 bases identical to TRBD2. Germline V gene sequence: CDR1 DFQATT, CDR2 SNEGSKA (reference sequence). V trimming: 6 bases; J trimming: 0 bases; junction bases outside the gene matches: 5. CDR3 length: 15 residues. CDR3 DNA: TGCAGTGCAGTTAGCGGGGGGAGCTCCTACAATGAGCAGTTCTTC. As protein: CSAVSGGSSYNEQFF.

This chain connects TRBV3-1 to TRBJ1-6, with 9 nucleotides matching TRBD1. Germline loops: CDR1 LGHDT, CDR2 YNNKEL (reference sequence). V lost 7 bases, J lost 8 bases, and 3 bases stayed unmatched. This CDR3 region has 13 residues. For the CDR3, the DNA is TGTGCCAGCAAATGGACAGGGGATTCACCCCTCCACTTT. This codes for CASKWTGDSPLHF.

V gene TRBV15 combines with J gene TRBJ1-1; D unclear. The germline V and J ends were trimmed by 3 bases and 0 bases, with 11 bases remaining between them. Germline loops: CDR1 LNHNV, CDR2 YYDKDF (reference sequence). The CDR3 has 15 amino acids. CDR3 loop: CATSSIRQMNTEAFF. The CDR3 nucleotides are TGTGCCACCAGCAGTATTCGTCAGATGAACACTGAAGCTTTCTTT.

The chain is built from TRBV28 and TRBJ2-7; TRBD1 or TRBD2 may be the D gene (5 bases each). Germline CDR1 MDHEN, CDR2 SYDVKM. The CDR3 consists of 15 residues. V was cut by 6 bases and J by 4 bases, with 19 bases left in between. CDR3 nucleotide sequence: TGTGCCAGCAGAATGAGGGGTTACTCGGTTTACGAGCAGTACTTC. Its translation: CASRMRGYSVYEQYF.

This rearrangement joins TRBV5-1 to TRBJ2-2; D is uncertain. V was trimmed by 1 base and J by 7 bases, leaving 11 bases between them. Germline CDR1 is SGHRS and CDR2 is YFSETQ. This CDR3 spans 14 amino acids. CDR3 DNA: TGCGCCAGCAGCTTGTTGTTAACGGACGGGGAGCTGTTTTTT. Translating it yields CASSLLLTDGELFF.

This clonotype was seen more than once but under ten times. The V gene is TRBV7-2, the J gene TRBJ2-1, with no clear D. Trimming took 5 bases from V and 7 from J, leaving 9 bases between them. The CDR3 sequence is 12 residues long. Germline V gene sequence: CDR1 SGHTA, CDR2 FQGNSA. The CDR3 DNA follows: TGTGCCAGCAGCCTTGACAAGAATGAGCAGTTCTTC. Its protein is CASSLDKNEQFF.

The CDR3 protein is CASSFGQALREQYF. The CDR3 DNA reads as TGTGCCAGCAGCTTCGGACAGGCCCTGCGGGAGCAGTACTTC. The rearrangement uses TRBV5-4 and TRBJ2-7; 7 nucleotides match TRBD1. This CDR3 contains 14 residues. Per germline, CDR1 SGHNT and CDR2 YYREEE (reference sequence). Trimming cost V 2 bases and J 7 bases; bases outside gene matches: 9.

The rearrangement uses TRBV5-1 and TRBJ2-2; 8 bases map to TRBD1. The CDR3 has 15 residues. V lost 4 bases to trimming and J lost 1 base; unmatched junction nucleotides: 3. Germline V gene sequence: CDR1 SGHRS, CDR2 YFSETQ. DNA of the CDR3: TGCGCCAGCAGCGCACAGGGGGGGAACACCGGGGAGCTGTTTTTT. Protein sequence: CASSAQGGNTGELFF.

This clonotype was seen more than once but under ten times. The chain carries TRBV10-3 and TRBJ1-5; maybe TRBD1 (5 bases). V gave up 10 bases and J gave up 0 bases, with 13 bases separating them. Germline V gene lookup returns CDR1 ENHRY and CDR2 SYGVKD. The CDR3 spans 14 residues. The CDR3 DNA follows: TGTGCCACCCGGGGGGGGGATAGCAATCAGCCCCAGCATTTT. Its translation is CATRGGDSNQPQHF.

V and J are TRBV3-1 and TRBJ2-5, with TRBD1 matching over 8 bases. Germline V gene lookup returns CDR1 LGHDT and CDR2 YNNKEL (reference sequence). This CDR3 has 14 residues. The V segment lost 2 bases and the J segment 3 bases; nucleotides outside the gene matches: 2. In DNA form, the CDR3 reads TGTGCCAGCAGCCAACTGACAGGGGAAGAGACCCAGTACTTC. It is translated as CASSQLTGEETQYF.

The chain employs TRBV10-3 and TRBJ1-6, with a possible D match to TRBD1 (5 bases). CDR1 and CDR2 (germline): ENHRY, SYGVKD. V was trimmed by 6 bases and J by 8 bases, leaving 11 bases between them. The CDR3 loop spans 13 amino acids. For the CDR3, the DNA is TGTGCCATCAGAAGGGACCGAGATTCACCCCTCCACTTT. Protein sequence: CAIRRDRDSPLHF.

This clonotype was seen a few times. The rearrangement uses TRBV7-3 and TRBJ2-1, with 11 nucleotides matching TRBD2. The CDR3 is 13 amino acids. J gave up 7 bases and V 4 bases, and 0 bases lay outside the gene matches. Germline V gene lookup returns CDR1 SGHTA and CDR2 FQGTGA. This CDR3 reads CASSSSGRNEQFF. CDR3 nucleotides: TGTGCCAGCAGCTCTAGCGGGAGGAATGAGCAGTTCTTC.

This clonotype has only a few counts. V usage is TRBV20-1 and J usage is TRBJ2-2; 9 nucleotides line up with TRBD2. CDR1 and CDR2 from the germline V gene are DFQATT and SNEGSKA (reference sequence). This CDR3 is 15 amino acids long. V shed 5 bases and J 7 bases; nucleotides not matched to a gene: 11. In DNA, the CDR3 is TGCAGTGCTGCCGCGGGGGGGCTTCTTTTCGGGGAGCTGTTTTTT. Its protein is CSAAAGGLLFGELFF.

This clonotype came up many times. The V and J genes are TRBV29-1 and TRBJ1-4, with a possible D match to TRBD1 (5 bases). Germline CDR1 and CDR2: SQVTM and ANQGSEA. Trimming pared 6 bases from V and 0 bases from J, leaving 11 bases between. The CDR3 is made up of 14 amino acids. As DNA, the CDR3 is TGCAGCGTCCGTAAGACAGCAACTAATGAAAAACTGTTTTTT. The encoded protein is CSVRKTATNEKLFF.

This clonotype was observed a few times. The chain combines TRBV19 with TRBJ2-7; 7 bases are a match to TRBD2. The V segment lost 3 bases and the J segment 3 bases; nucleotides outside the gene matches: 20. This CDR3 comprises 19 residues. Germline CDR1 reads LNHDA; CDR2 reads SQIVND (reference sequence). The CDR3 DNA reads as TGTGCCAGTAGTATTGCTGGGACTACGACGGGGGTGGGTTTCTACGAGCAGTACTTC. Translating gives CASSIAGTTTGVGFYEQYF. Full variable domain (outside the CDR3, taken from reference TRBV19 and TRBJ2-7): DGGITQSPKYLFRKEGQNVTLSCEQNLNHDAMYWYRQDPGQGLRLIYYSQIVNDFQKGDIAEGYSVSREKKESFPLTVTSAQKNPTAFYLCASSIAGTTTGVGFYEQYFGPGTRLTVT.

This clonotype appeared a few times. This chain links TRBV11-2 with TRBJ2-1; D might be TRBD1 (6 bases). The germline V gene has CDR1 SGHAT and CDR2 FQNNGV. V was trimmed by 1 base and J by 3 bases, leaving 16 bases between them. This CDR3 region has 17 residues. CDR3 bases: TGTGCCAGCAGCTTAGTAAGCGGACAGAAATTCTACAATGAGCAGTTCTTC. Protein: CASSLVSGQKFYNEQFF.

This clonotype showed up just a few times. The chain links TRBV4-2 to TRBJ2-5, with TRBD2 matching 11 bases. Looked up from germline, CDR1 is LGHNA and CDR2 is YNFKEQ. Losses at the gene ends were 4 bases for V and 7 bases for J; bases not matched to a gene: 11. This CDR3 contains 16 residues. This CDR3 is CASSLPDSGGAGTQYF. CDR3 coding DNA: TGTGCCAGCAGCCTACCGGATAGCGGGGGGGCTGGGACCCAGTACTTC.